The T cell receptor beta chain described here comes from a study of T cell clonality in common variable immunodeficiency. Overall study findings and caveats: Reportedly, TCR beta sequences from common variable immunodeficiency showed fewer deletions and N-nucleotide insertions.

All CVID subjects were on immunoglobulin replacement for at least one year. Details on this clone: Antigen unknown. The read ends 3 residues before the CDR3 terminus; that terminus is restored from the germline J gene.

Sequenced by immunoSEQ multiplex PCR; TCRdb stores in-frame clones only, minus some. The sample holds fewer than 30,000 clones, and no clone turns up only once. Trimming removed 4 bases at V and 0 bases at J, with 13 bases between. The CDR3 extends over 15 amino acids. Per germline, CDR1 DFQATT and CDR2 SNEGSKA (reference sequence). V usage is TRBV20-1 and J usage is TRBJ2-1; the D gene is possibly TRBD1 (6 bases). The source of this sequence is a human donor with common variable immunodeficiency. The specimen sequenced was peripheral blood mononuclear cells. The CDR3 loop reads CSATGQTISYNEQFF. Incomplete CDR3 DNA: TGCAGTGCTACCGGACAGACTATCTCCTACAATGAG.